Listed here is a single T cell receptor (beta chain). Its recognized antigen is unknown. No much larger clonotype is one base removed from it; base qualities were not supplied. TCRbeta CDR3 regions were amplified from genomic DNA by means of the immunoSEQ Assay, a bias-controlled multiplex PCR. Concerning the study's data processing: The number of nucleated cells in each sample was estimated from the amplification of reference gene primers within the assay. To quantify the absolute abundance of each unique TCRbeta CDR3 rearrangement, sequence reads were collapsed and filtered. Productive Simpson clonality was computed per sample as the square root of Simpson's diversity index over productive rearrangements. This immuneACCESS table, as held by TCRdb, lists in-frame sequences with V and J called but not all clones. Of the missing ones, under half trace to an unresolved V gene in checked studies; the others have no known cause. V and J calls and clone size come straight from that table; D and trimming were deduced from the DNA. The sample table contains about 400,000 clones; only one count was recorded for approximately 91% of them. The ten largest account for around 1.9% of the sample.

The CDR3 numbers 13 residues from cysteine through phenylalanine. The DNA shown is the 39-base CDR3, in frame from base 1. The germline V gene (reference sequence) gives CDR1 as LGHDT and CDR2 as YNNKEL. Between the V and J ends, shortened by 5 bases and 8 bases respectively, the junction contains 15 bases. The data belong to a study of blood T cell repertoires in COVID-19 (dated by TCRdb to the early 2020s). The study in broad terms: The collaborator samples originated in the United States, Italy and Spain and spanned the acute and convalescent phases of COVID-19. The material from the prospective study consisted of cDNA or gDNA derived from T cells, B-cell-depleted T cells, or PBMCs. Subjects who had been exposed to COVID-19, were actively infected with it, or had recovered from it provided the deeply sampled blood TCRbeta repertoires that made up the dataset. A freely available public database, intended as a resource for researchers studying the immune response to SARS-CoV-2, is where the repertoires were released. The samples were drawn from the first 160 participants of the ongoing ImmuneRACE study and from 950 to 1,500 subjects provided by 6 global collaborators. A de-identified subject ID, COVID-19 status, age in years and sex were almost always included in the sample metadata. Where available, HLA class I and class II types were obtained from metadata supplied by the sample provider rather than from assay-based typing.

In the prospective study, participants were roughly 18 to 100 years old, resided in approximately 25 geographic areas of the United States, and were enrolled through a virtual design. To assign participants to cohorts, the prospective study relied on clinical history that participants themselves reported in a screening survey and a study questionnaire. In the prospective study, mobile phlebotomists collected whole blood, serum and a nasopharyngeal or oropharyngeal swab from each participant. Over a roughly two-month period, participants in the prospective study had the option of providing additional blood draws and questionnaires. Before DNA extraction, blood samples from the prospective study were shipped at room temperature or frozen. The full study reports these points: The amount of clinical and demographic metadata varied by source and participant and was provided uncurated.

The sequence links TRBV3-1 (or the pseudogene TRBV3-2) to TRBJ1-1; TRBD1 is a possible D gene, resting on 5 matching bases. The sequencing input was PBMCs or T cells enriched from blood (not recorded which). The source of this sequence is a woman between 40 and 55 years old with acute COVID-19. The CDR3 sequence is CASSLLLTAEAFF. The sequenced DNA: TGTGCCAGCAGCTTACTCTTGACAGCCGAAGCTTTCTTT.